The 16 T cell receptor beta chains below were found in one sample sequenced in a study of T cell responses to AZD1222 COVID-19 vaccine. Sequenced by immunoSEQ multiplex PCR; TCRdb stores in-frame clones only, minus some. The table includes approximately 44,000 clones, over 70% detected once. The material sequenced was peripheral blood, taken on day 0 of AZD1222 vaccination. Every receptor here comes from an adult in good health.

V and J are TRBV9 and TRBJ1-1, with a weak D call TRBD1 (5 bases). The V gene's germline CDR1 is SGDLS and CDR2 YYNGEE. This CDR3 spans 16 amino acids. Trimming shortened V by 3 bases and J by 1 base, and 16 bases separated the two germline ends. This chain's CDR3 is CASSGGWGQKNTEAFF. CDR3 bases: TGTGCCAGCAGCGGGGGATGGGGCCAAAAGAACACTGAAGCTTTCTTT.

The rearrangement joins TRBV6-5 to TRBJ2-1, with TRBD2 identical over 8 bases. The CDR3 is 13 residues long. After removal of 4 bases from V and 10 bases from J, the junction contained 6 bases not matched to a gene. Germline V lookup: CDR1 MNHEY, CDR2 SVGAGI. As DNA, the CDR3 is TGTGCCAGCAGTTCGGGGGGGCTGAGAGAGCAGTTCTTC. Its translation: CASSSGGLREQFF.

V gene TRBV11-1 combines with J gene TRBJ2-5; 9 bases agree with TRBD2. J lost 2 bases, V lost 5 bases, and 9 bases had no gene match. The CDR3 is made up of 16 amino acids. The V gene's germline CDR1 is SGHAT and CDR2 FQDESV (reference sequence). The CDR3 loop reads CASSPRRAGGQETQYF. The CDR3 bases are TGTGCCAGCAGCCCAAGGCGGGCGGGGGGGCAAGAGACCCAGTACTTC.

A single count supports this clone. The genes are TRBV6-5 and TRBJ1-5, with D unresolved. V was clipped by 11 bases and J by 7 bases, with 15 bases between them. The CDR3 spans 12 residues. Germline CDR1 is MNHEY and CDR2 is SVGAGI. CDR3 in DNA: TGTGCCGTACGCGGGGTAGGGCAGCCCCAGCATTTT. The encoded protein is CAVRGVGQPQHF.

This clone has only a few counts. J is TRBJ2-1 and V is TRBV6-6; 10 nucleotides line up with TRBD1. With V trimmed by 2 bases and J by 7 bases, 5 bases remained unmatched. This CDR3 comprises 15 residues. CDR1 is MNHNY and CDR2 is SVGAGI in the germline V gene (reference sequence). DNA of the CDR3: TGTGCCAGCAGTTACGAGGGACAGGGGTTTAATGAGCAGTTCTTC. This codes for CASSYEGQGFNEQFF.

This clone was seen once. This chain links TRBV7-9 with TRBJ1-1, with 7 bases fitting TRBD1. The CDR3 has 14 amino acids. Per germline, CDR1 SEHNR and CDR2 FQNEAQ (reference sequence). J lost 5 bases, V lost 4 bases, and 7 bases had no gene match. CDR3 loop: CASSYLTGTTEAFF. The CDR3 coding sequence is TGTGCCAGCAGCTATTTGACAGGGACGACTGAAGCTTTCTTT.

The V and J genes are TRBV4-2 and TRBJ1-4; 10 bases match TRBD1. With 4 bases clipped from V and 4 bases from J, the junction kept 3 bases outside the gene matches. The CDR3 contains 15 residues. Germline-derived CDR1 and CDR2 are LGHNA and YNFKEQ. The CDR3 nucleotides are TGTGCCAGCAGCCCGGGGGACAGGGGTAATGAAAAACTGTTTTTT. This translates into CASSPGDRGNEKLFF.

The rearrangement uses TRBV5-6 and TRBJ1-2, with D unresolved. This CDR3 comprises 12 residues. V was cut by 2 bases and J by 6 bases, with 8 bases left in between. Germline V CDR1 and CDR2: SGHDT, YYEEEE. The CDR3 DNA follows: TGTGCCAGCAGCTTTGACACCAATGGCTACACCTTC. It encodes CASSFDTNGYTF.

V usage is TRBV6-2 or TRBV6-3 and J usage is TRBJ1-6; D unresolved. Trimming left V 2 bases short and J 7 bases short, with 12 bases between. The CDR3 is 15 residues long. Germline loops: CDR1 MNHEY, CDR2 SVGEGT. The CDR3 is CASSYPASANSPLHF. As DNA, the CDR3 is TGTGCCAGCAGTTACCCCGCCAGTGCGAATTCACCCCTCCACTTT.

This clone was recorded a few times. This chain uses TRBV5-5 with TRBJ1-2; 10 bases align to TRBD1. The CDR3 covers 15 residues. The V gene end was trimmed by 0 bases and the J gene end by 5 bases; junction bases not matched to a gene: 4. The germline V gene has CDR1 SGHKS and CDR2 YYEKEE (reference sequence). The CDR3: CASSLEPGQGYGYTF. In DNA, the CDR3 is TGTGCCAGCAGCTTGGAACCGGGACAGGGGTATGGCTACACCTTC. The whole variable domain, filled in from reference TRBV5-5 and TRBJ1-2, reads DAGVTQSPTHLIKTRGQQVTLRCSPISGHKSVSWYQQVLGQGPQFIFQYYEKEERGRGNFPDRFSARQFPNYSSELNVNALLLGDSALYLCASSLEPGQGYGYTFGSGTRLTVV.

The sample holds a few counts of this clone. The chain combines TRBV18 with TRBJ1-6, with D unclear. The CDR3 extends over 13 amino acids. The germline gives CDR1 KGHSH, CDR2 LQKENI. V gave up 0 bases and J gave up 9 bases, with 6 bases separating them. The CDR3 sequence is CASSPPPGSPLHF. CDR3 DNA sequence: TGTGCCAGCTCACCACCTCCGGGTTCACCCCTCCACTTT. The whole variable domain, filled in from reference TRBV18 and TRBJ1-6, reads NAGVMQNPRHLVRRRGQEARLRCSPMKGHSHVYWYRQLPEEGLKFMVYLQKENIIDESGMPKERFSAEFPKEGPSILRIQQVVRGDSAAYFCASSPPPGSPLHFGNGTRLTVT.

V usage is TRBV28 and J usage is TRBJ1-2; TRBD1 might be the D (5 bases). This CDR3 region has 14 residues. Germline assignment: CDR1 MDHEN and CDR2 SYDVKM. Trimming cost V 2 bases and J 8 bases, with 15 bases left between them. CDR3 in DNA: TGTGCCAGCAGTTTAATTGGGGGGGGACGCGGCTACACCTTC. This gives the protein CASSLIGGGRGYTF.

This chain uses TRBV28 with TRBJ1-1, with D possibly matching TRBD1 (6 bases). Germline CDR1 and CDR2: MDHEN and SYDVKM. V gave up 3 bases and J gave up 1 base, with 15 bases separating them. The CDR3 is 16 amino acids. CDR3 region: CASSLTRRGGNTEAFF. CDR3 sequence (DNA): TGTGCCAGCAGTTTGACCCGCAGGGGCGGGAACACTGAAGCTTTCTTT.

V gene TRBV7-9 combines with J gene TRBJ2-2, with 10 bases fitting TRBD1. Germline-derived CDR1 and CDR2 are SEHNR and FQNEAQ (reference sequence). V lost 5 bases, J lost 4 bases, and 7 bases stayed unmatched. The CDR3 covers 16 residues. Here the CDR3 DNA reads TGTGCCAGCAGCCCAGCCGGGACAGGGGTCACCGGGGAGCTGTTTTTT. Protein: CASSPAGTGVTGELFF.

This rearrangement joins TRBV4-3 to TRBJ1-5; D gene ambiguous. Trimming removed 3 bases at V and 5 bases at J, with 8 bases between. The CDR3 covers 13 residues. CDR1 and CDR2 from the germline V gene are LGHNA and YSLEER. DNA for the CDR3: TGCGCCAGCAGCCAGCGCGAGGATCAGCCCCAGCATTTT. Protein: CASSQREDQPQHF.

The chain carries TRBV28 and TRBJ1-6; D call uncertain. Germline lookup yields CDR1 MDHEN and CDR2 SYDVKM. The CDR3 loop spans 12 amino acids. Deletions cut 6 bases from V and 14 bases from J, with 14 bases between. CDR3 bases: TGTGCCAGCAGCCTTTCACCGGGAACCCTCCACTTT. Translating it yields CASSLSPGTLHF.